These T cell receptor beta chains were read from a single sample in a study of blood T cells in healthy people across ages. TCRdb fed the 5' RACE reads into MiXCR, producing one record per CDR3 protein. The sample includes more than 800,000 distinct CDR3 sequences, roughly 26% of them seen just once. What was sequenced was blood. The receptors were sampled from a woman aged 80 or over in good health. Both conserved end residues are part of each CDR3. Fields, in order: D gene, V gene, J gene, clone size, CDR3 length, CDR3 DNA, CDR3 protein. A D gene is named only where the DNA matches it firmly. Clone size, where shown, is once, few, many, or a class for clones that have expanded.

D gene: -
V gene: TRBV6-2/TRBV6-3
J gene: TRBJ2-1
clone size: -
CDR3 length: 15
CDR3 DNA: TGTGCCAGCAGTCGGGACGACAGAAGATACAATGAGCAGTTCTTC
CDR3 protein: CASSRDDRRYNEQFF

D gene: TRBD2
V gene: TRBV6-1
J gene: TRBJ2-1
clone size: -
CDR3 length: 16
CDR3 DNA: TGTGCCAGCAGTGAATTTCAGGCGGGGGGTTACAATGAGCAGTTCTTC
CDR3 protein: CASSEFQAGGYNEQFF

D gene: -
V gene: TRBV18
J gene: TRBJ2-1
clone size: -
CDR3 length: 14
CDR3 DNA: TGTGCCAGCCCACCTACGGGGTACTACAATGAGCAGTTCTTC
CDR3 protein: CASPPTGYYNEQFF

D gene: TRBD1
V gene: TRBV2
J gene: TRBJ2-7
clone size: few
CDR3 length: 16
CDR3 DNA: TGTGCCAGCAGGCCACCAGGATCGACAGGGAAGTACGAGCAGTACTTC
CDR3 protein: CASRPPGSTGKYEQYF

D gene: TRBD1
V gene: TRBV27
J gene: TRBJ2-1
clone size: -
CDR3 length: 15
CDR3 DNA: TGTGCCAACACCTTGGGACAGAACTCCTACAATGAGCAGTTCTTC
CDR3 protein: CANTLGQNSYNEQFF

D gene: -
V gene: TRBV7-2
J gene: TRBJ2-5
clone size: many
CDR3 length: 15
CDR3 DNA: TGTGCCAGCAGCTTAGGTGGCTTCGGAAAAGAGACCCAGTACTTC
CDR3 protein: CASSLGGFGKETQYF

D gene: -
V gene: TRBV12-3/TRBV12-4
J gene: TRBJ2-3
clone size: -
CDR3 length: 15
CDR3 DNA: TGTGCCGGCAGTTTTAGAACAGACCGCGCAGATACGCAGTATTTT
CDR3 protein: CAGSFRTDRADTQYF

D gene: TRBD1
V gene: TRBV20-1
J gene: TRBJ1-2
clone size: many
CDR3 length: 15
CDR3 DNA: TGCAGTGCTAGTCCCGGGACAGGGGGAAACTATGGCTACACCTTC
CDR3 protein: CSASPGTGGNYGYTF

D gene: TRBD1
V gene: TRBV7-9
J gene: TRBJ1-1
clone size: -
CDR3 length: 14
CDR3 DNA: TGTGCCAGCAGCATCGGGACAGGGGACACTGAAGCTTTCTTT
CDR3 protein: CASSIGTGDTEAFF

D gene: -
V gene: TRBV4-3
J gene: TRBJ2-3
clone size: -
CDR3 length: 17
CDR3 DNA: TGCGCCAGCAGCCAAGGGTTCGGGGGACTCCTTACAGATACGCAGTATTTT
CDR3 protein: CASSQGFGGLLTDTQYF

D gene: -
V gene: TRBV29-1
J gene: TRBJ1-1
clone size: many
CDR3 length: 13
CDR3 DNA: TGCAGCGTTGTGTCTATGGGGAACACTGAAGCTTTCTTT
CDR3 protein: CSVVSMGNTEAFF

D gene: TRBD1
V gene: TRBV7-7
J gene: TRBJ2-5
clone size: many
CDR3 length: 14
CDR3 DNA: TGTGCCAGCAGCTCCGGGACAGGGTTGGAGACCCAGTACTTC
CDR3 protein: CASSSGTGLETQYF

D gene: -
V gene: TRBV6-1
J gene: TRBJ2-7
clone size: many
CDR3 length: 12
CDR3 DNA: TGTGCCAGCAGGGACCGGGTTGGAGAGCAGTACTTC
CDR3 protein: CASRDRVGEQYF

D gene: -
V gene: TRBV20-1
J gene: TRBJ2-7
clone size: many
CDR3 length: 17
CDR3 DNA: TGCAGTGCTAGAGGCCAGTTTACTAACCTGCACTCCTACGAGCAGTACTTC
CDR3 protein: CSARGQFTNLHSYEQYF

D gene: -
V gene: TRBV7-9
J gene: TRBJ2-7
clone size: few
CDR3 length: 13
CDR3 DNA: TGTGCCAGCAGCCCTCGCCGGGAGTACGAGCAGTACTTC
CDR3 protein: CASSPRREYEQYF

D gene: -
V gene: TRBV7-6
J gene: TRBJ1-2
clone size: -
CDR3 length: 13
CDR3 DNA: TGTGCCAGCGGCCGGACGGAATTCTATGGCTACACCTTC
CDR3 protein: CASGRTEFYGYTF

D gene: TRBD1
V gene: TRBV29-1
J gene: TRBJ2-7
clone size: -
CDR3 length: 13
CDR3 DNA: TGCAGCGTTGAGGGGACAGGGCGTTACGAGCAGTACTTC
CDR3 protein: CSVEGTGRYEQYF

D gene: TRBD1
V gene: TRBV7-2
J gene: TRBJ1-5
clone size: -
CDR3 length: 19
CDR3 DNA: TGTGCCAGCAGCTTAGCGGCGGTCTGGACAGGGGCCAACAATCAGCCCCAGCATTTT
CDR3 protein: CASSLAAVWTGANNQPQHF

D gene: -
V gene: TRBV7-2
J gene: TRBJ1-2
clone size: many
CDR3 length: 16
CDR3 DNA: TGTGCCAGCAGCTTAGTCGGGGGCGTGGGTAACTATGGCTACACCTTC
CDR3 protein: CASSLVGGVGNYGYTF

D gene: TRBD2
V gene: TRBV5-1
J gene: TRBJ2-1
clone size: many
CDR3 length: 16
CDR3 DNA: TGCGCCAGCAGCTTGGTGGTTAGCGGGGGGGCGAATGAGCAGTTCTTC
CDR3 protein: CASSLVVSGGANEQFF

D gene: -
V gene: TRBV7-2
J gene: TRBJ2-1
clone size: few
CDR3 length: 15
CDR3 DNA: TGTGCCAGCAGCTTAGCCCCGGGATCCTACAATGAGCAGTTCTTC
CDR3 protein: CASSLAPGSYNEQFF

D gene: -
V gene: TRBV7-9
J gene: TRBJ1-6
clone size: many
CDR3 length: 15
CDR3 DNA: TGTGCCAGCAGCACAACCTCGGGAGCCAATTCACCCCTCCACTTT
CDR3 protein: CASSTTSGANSPLHF

D gene: TRBD2
V gene: TRBV20-1
J gene: TRBJ2-7
clone size: few
CDR3 length: 17
CDR3 DNA: TGCAGTGCCGCGGGCGGTGAGACTAGCGGGGGGGCCTACGAGCAGTACTTC
CDR3 protein: CSAAGGETSGGAYEQYF

D gene: TRBD2
V gene: TRBV28
J gene: TRBJ2-5
clone size: many
CDR3 length: 19
CDR3 DNA: TGTGCCAGCAGTTTATGGGGGTCTAGCGGCACTTACATACAAGAGACCCAGTACTTC
CDR3 protein: CASSLWGSSGTYIQETQYF

D gene: TRBD1
V gene: TRBV6-5
J gene: TRBJ2-3
clone size: many
CDR3 length: 14
CDR3 DNA: TGTGCCAGCAGCGGGACAGGAGACACAGATACGCAGTATTTT
CDR3 protein: CASSGTGDTDTQYF

D gene: TRBD1
V gene: TRBV12-3/TRBV12-4
J gene: TRBJ2-4
clone size: few
CDR3 length: 17
CDR3 DNA: TGTGCCAGCAGAACCGAGGGGGGGACAGGGGCCAAAAACATTCAGTACTTC
CDR3 protein: CASRTEGGTGAKNIQYF

D gene: -
V gene: TRBV12-3/TRBV12-4
J gene: TRBJ2-1
clone size: -
CDR3 length: 16
CDR3 DNA: TGTGCCAGCAGTTTTCCTCGGGGAAGCCCCAACAATGAGCAGTTCTTC
CDR3 protein: CASSFPRGSPNNEQFF

D gene: TRBD1
V gene: TRBV6-6
J gene: TRBJ2-7
clone size: many
CDR3 length: 14
CDR3 DNA: TGTGCCAGCAACCCGGACAGGAGCTCCTACGAGCAGTACTTC
CDR3 protein: CASNPDRSSYEQYF

D gene: -
V gene: TRBV27
J gene: TRBJ1-1
clone size: -
CDR3 length: 14
CDR3 DNA: TGTGCCAGCAGTTTAGGGGGGGCGCGGGCTGAAGCTTTCTTT
CDR3 protein: CASSLGGARAEAFF

D gene: -
V gene: TRBV27
J gene: TRBJ2-3
clone size: -
CDR3 length: 20
CDR3 DNA: TGTGCCAGCAGTCAGCCCTACATGGACGGGGGCAGTCTTAGCACAGATACGCAGTATTTT
CDR3 protein: CASSQPYMDGGSLSTDTQYF

D gene: -
V gene: TRBV20-1
J gene: TRBJ2-3
clone size: many
CDR3 length: 16
CDR3 DNA: TGCAGTGCTAGAGGACTAGGCGCGGGTAGCACAGATACGCAGTATTTT
CDR3 protein: CSARGLGAGSTDTQYF

D gene: -
V gene: TRBV20-1
J gene: TRBJ1-1
clone size: -
CDR3 length: 14
CDR3 DNA: TGCAGTGCTAGACAAGCGGGGCGCAACACTGAAGCTTTCTTT
CDR3 protein: CSARQAGRNTEAFF

D gene: -
V gene: TRBV6-5
J gene: TRBJ2-3
clone size: -
CDR3 length: 14
CDR3 DNA: TGTGTCAGCAGACGTCAGGGTTCATGGGATACGCAGTATTTT
CDR3 protein: CVSRRQGSWDTQYF

D gene: -
V gene: TRBV25-1
J gene: TRBJ2-7
clone size: many
CDR3 length: 15
CDR3 DNA: TGTGCCAGCACCCGGACTGGGGATGGTTCCTACGAGCAGTACTTC
CDR3 protein: CASTRTGDGSYEQYF

D gene: -
V gene: TRBV6-6
J gene: TRBJ2-1
clone size: many
CDR3 length: 15
CDR3 DNA: TGTGCCAGCAGCCGGACTACTAGCTCCTACAATGAGCAGTTCTTC
CDR3 protein: CASSRTTSSYNEQFF

D gene: TRBD2
V gene: TRBV6-2/TRBV6-3
J gene: TRBJ2-7
clone size: many
CDR3 length: 15
CDR3 DNA: TGTGCCAGCAGTAGGGGACTAGCGGAGCCCTACGAGCAGTACTTC
CDR3 protein: CASSRGLAEPYEQYF

D gene: TRBD1
V gene: TRBV5-1
J gene: TRBJ1-4
clone size: few
CDR3 length: 16
CDR3 DNA: TGCGCCAGCAGCTTGGCGGCGACAGGGGGCAAGGAAAAACTGTTTTTT
CDR3 protein: CASSLAATGGKEKLFF

D gene: TRBD1
V gene: TRBV3-1
J gene: TRBJ2-7
clone size: many
CDR3 length: 14
CDR3 DNA: TGTGCCAGCAGCGAACGGGACAGGGGTTACGAGCAGTACTTC
CDR3 protein: CASSERDRGYEQYF

D gene: -
V gene: TRBV15
J gene: TRBJ2-3
clone size: few
CDR3 length: 15
CDR3 DNA: TGTGCCACCAGCTCGAGGGGCTACCTTACAGATACGCAGTATTTT
CDR3 protein: CATSSRGYLTDTQYF

D gene: -
V gene: TRBV14
J gene: TRBJ2-2
clone size: few
CDR3 length: 16
CDR3 DNA: TGTGCCAGCAGCCTATTGGACAGTACGAACACCGGGGAGCTGTTTTTT
CDR3 protein: CASSLLDSTNTGELFF

D gene: -
V gene: TRBV20-1
J gene: TRBJ2-6
clone size: many
CDR3 length: 15
CDR3 DNA: TGCAGTGCTAGAGCTCCGGTATATGGGGCCAACGTCCTGACTTTC
CDR3 protein: CSARAPVYGANVLTF

D gene: TRBD1
V gene: TRBV20-1
J gene: TRBJ2-7
clone size: -
CDR3 length: 17
CDR3 DNA: TGCAGTGCTACTACATTGGGGGCCACGGGACAGACCTACGAGCAGTACTTC
CDR3 protein: CSATTLGATGQTYEQYF

D gene: -
V gene: TRBV6-2/TRBV6-3
J gene: TRBJ2-2
clone size: -
CDR3 length: 12
CDR3 DNA: TGTGCCAGCAGTTCACCCACCGGGGAGCTGTTTTTT
CDR3 protein: CASSSPTGELFF

D gene: TRBD1
V gene: TRBV7-2
J gene: TRBJ2-3
clone size: many
CDR3 length: 16
CDR3 DNA: TGTGCCAGCAGCTTAGAGGGACAGCTCCCCACAGATACGCAGTATTTT
CDR3 protein: CASSLEGQLPTDTQYF

D gene: -
V gene: TRBV5-1
J gene: TRBJ1-5
clone size: many
CDR3 length: 15
CDR3 DNA: TGCGCCAGCAGGCCCGGGACCGATAGCAATCAGCCCCAGCATTTT
CDR3 protein: CASRPGTDSNQPQHF

D gene: -
V gene: TRBV3-1
J gene: TRBJ2-5
clone size: many
CDR3 length: 16
CDR3 DNA: TGTGCCAGCAGTCCGACGGCCCCCCAACACGGAGAGACCCAGTACTTC
CDR3 protein: CASSPTAPQHGETQYF

D gene: TRBD2
V gene: TRBV7-9
J gene: TRBJ2-5
clone size: many
CDR3 length: 19
CDR3 DNA: TGTGCCAGCAGCTCCAAATTCGGGGCCGGGACTAGGACCGGGGAGACCCAGTACTTC
CDR3 protein: CASSSKFGAGTRTGETQYF

D gene: -
V gene: TRBV12-3/TRBV12-4
J gene: TRBJ2-6
clone size: many
CDR3 length: 15
CDR3 DNA: TGTGCCAGCAGCTCCGGTGGTACTGGGGCCAACGTCCTGACTTTC
CDR3 protein: CASSSGGTGANVLTF

D gene: -
V gene: TRBV6-1
J gene: TRBJ2-3
clone size: few
CDR3 length: 13
CDR3 DNA: TGTGCCAGCAGTGAAGGGTTCCCAGATACGCAGTATTTT
CDR3 protein: CASSEGFPDTQYF

D gene: -
V gene: TRBV12-3/TRBV12-4
J gene: TRBJ2-1
clone size: many
CDR3 length: 11
CDR3 DNA: TGTGCCAGCAGTTTCTTGTATGAGCAGTTCTTC
CDR3 protein: CASSFLYEQFF

D gene: TRBD1
V gene: TRBV5-5
J gene: TRBJ1-4
clone size: few
CDR3 length: 16
CDR3 DNA: TGTGCCAGCAGCCCCGGACAGGGGCCTACTAATGAAAAACTGTTTTTT
CDR3 protein: CASSPGQGPTNEKLFF

D gene: -
V gene: TRBV28
J gene: TRBJ1-2
clone size: -
CDR3 length: 12
CDR3 DNA: TGTGCCAGCATCGCGGGGCGCCTTGGCTACACCTTC
CDR3 protein: CASIAGRLGYTF

D gene: -
V gene: TRBV2
J gene: TRBJ2-5
clone size: many
CDR3 length: 15
CDR3 DNA: TGTGCCAGCAGTGGCCAGCGGAGGGAAACGGAGACCCAGTACTTC
CDR3 protein: CASSGQRRETETQYF

D gene: TRBD2
V gene: TRBV7-9
J gene: TRBJ2-5
clone size: few
CDR3 length: 17
CDR3 DNA: TGTGCCAGCAGAACAGGACTAGCGGGGGGGCCATTGGAGACCCAGTACTTC
CDR3 protein: CASRTGLAGGPLETQYF

D gene: TRBD1
V gene: TRBV5-1
J gene: TRBJ2-1
clone size: many
CDR3 length: 14
CDR3 DNA: TGCGCCAGCAGCGCTCGGGACAGCCACAATGAGCAGTTCTTC
CDR3 protein: CASSARDSHNEQFF

D gene: TRBD1
V gene: TRBV2
J gene: TRBJ1-5
clone size: many
CDR3 length: 17
CDR3 DNA: TGTGCCAGCAGTGAAGCGCTTCAGAAGGGGGCGGAATCTGCCCAGCATTTT
CDR3 protein: CASSEALQKGAESAQHF

D gene: TRBD1
V gene: TRBV7-2
J gene: TRBJ1-6
clone size: many
CDR3 length: 17
CDR3 DNA: TGTGCCAGCAGTCAAACAGGGGGCCGCTCCTATAATTCACCCCTCCACTTT
CDR3 protein: CASSQTGGRSYNSPLHF

D gene: TRBD1
V gene: TRBV2
J gene: TRBJ1-4
clone size: -
CDR3 length: 15
CDR3 DNA: TGTGCCAGCAGTGTGAGCGGACAGGGTGGTGAAAAACTGTTTTTT
CDR3 protein: CASSVSGQGGEKLFF

D gene: TRBD2
V gene: TRBV11-1
J gene: TRBJ2-3
clone size: few
CDR3 length: 14
CDR3 DNA: TGTGCCAGCAGGAATAGCGGGGGAGGGGATACGCAGTATTTT
CDR3 protein: CASRNSGGGDTQYF